Each of the 12 T cell receptor beta chains below was sequenced from the same sample in a study of T cell responses to AZD1222 COVID-19 vaccine. Sequencing used immunoSEQ multiplex PCR; TCRdb keeps in-frame clones, though not all of them. The sample has about 120,000 clones; about 85% are singletons. The starting material was peripheral blood, obtained 28 days after the second AZD1222 dose. The receptors come from an adult who received the AZD1222 COVID-19 vaccine.

The chain employs TRBV7-9 and TRBJ1-1; 8 bases match TRBD1. Germline lookup yields CDR1 SEHNR and CDR2 FQNEAQ (reference sequence). There are 19 residues in the CDR3. V shed 4 bases and J 3 bases; nucleotides not matched to a gene: 19. The chain's CDR3 is CASSSPFLPWTGQDTEAFF. CDR3 coding DNA: TGTGCCAGCAGCTCTCCCTTCCTGCCTTGGACAGGGCAGGACACTGAAGCTTTCTTT.

The chain couples TRBV28 to TRBJ1-5; D possibly corresponds to TRBD1 (5 bases). V was clipped by 4 bases and J by 7 bases, with 11 bases between them. This CDR3 has 13 amino acids. CDR1 MDHEN and CDR2 SYDVKM come from the germline V gene. The CDR3 DNA reads as TGTGCCAGCAGTTCTTATCAGGGCCAGCCCCAGCATTTT. Translated, it gives CASSSYQGQPQHF.

The rearrangement uses TRBV13 and TRBJ2-7, with a possible D match to TRBD2 (6 bases). V was shortened by 5 bases and J by 2 bases, with 16 bases between the two germline ends. This CDR3 has 15 residues. The germline V gene encodes CDR1 PRHDT and CDR2 FYEKMQ (reference sequence). The CDR3 DNA sequence: TGTGCCAGCAGCCGTTTTCTAGGAGGGACCTACGAGCAGTACTTC. It encodes CASSRFLGGTYEQYF. Combining the CDR3 with reference TRBV13 and TRBJ2-7 gives the whole variable domain AAGVIQSPRHLIKEKRETATLKCYPIPRHDTVYWYQQGPGQDPQFLISFYEKMQSDKGSIPDRFSAQQFSDYHSELNMSSLELGDSALYFCASSRFLGGTYEQYFGPGTRLTVT.

The chain recombines TRBV19 with TRBJ2-7, with D possibly being TRBD2 (5 bases). Germline CDR1 reads LNHDA; CDR2 reads SQIVND (reference sequence). Trimming pared 2 bases from V and 2 bases from J, leaving 13 bases between. The CDR3 is 15 amino acids. CDR3 sequence: CASSIREGRTYEQYF. CDR3 DNA sequence: TGTGCCAGTAGTATACGTGAGGGCCGAACCTACGAGCAGTACTTC.

The genes are TRBV6-5 and TRBJ1-3; TRBD1 matches 7 bases. Trimming took 4 bases from V and 4 from J; bases not matched to a gene: 10. Germline V lookup: CDR1 MNHEY, CDR2 SVGAGI. This CDR3 has 16 residues. This CDR3 reads CASSSHDRVSGNTIYF. The CDR3 bases are TGTGCCAGCAGTTCTCATGACAGGGTGAGCGGAAACACCATATATTTT.

This clone appeared once. The rearrangement joins TRBV20-1 to TRBJ1-2; D not resolved. V shed 3 bases and J shed 6 bases, with 2 bases lying between them. This CDR3 is built from 9 residues. The germline CDR1 and CDR2 sequences are DFQATT and SNEGSKA (reference sequence). As DNA, the CDR3 is TGCAGTGCTAGGCATGGCTACACCTTC. Translation: CSARHGYTF.

The V call is TRBV7-2, the J call TRBJ2-3; no clear D gene. Trimming stripped 1 base from V and 4 bases from J, with 12 bases between. There are 15 residues in the CDR3. Germline V gene lookup returns CDR1 SGHTA and CDR2 FQGNSA. The CDR3 DNA is TGTGCCAGCAGCTTAGTTTCGGCAGCGTCAGATACGCAGTATTTT. Translation gives CASSLVSAASDTQYF.

The chain recombines TRBV7-2 with TRBJ2-7, with D maybe TRBD2 (6 bases). CDR3 size: 13 residues. V lost 6 bases to trimming and J lost 6 bases, with 15 bases between them. Germline CDR1 is SGHTA and CDR2 is FQGNSA. CDR3 in amino acids: CASRNAGTGEQYF. The CDR3 DNA reads TGTGCCAGCAGAAACGCGGGAACGGGCGAGCAGTACTTC.

This chain uses TRBV6-6 with TRBJ1-1; D gene unclear. The CDR3 has 16 amino acids. Germline CDR1 is MNHNY and CDR2 is SVGAGI (reference sequence). V lost 2 bases and J 6 bases, leaving 19 bases between the germline ends. CDR3 sequence: CASSYNNPEPGSEAFF. CDR3 bases: TGTGCCAGCAGTTACAATAACCCCGAACCGGGGTCTGAAGCTTTCTTT.

This rearrangement joins TRBV7-2 to TRBJ1-5; 10 bases agree with TRBD1. This CDR3 has 15 amino acids. CDR1 is SGHTA and CDR2 is FQGNSA in the germline V gene. With 5 bases clipped from V and 6 bases from J, the junction kept 7 bases outside the gene matches. Here the CDR3 DNA reads TGTGCCAGCAGCCCACTGGGGACAGGGGTTCAGCCCCAGCATTTT. It translates to CASSPLGTGVQPQHF.

J is TRBJ2-1 and V is TRBV28, with 8 nucleotides matching TRBD1. Germline V gene data show CDR1 as MDHEN and CDR2 as SYDVKM. This CDR3 spans 15 amino acids. The J segment lost 5 bases and the V segment lost 4 bases, leaving 7 bases of the junction unmatched. The CDR3 nucleotides are TGTGCCAGCAGTTCGCAGGGGGCCTCTGACAATGAGCAGTTCTTC. Amino acids: CASSSQGASDNEQFF.

This chain joins TRBV5-8 and TRBJ2-1; D unresolved. The CDR3 is 16 amino acids. V dropped 1 base and J dropped 0 bases, with 11 bases sitting between them. Germline CDR1 and CDR2: SGHTS and YDEGEE. The CDR3 reads CASSLFKGSSYNEQFF. The CDR3 DNA is TGTGCCAGCAGCTTGTTTAAGGGAAGCTCCTACAATGAGCAGTTCTTC.